Listed below are T cell receptor beta chains from one sample, sequenced in a study of shared clonotypes between healthy human individuals. The assay was immunoSEQ multiplex PCR, and TCRdb's table has in-frame clones only and misses some. This table holds a few million clones, under 97% found once. The sequencing input was naive CD4+ T cells sorted from blood. Every receptor here comes from a man aged 18 to 30 in good health. The CDR3 runs from the conserved cysteine through the conserved F or W. The D gene is left open where the match is weak. The size entry is marked missing in some rows and otherwise reads once, few, many or a size class.

J: TRBJ2-3
size: NA
D: NA
V: TRBV19
CDR3: CASSMIPVGTDTQYF
DNA: TGTGCCAGTAGTATGATCCCCGTGGGCACAGATACGCAGTATTTT

J: TRBJ2-5
size: NA
D: NA
V: TRBV13
CDR3: CASSPGKLGPQETQYF
DNA: TGTGCCAGCAGCCCCGGAAAACTAGGACCCCAAGAGACCCAGTACTTC

J: TRBJ2-1
size: NA
D: NA
V: TRBV5-4
CDR3: CASSRAAARYNEQFF
DNA: TGTGCCAGCAGCCGAGCGGCGGCGAGATACAATGAGCAGTTCTTC

J: TRBJ2-1
size: NA
D: TRBD2
V: TRBV7-6
CDR3: CASSFGLGTSSYNEQFF
DNA: TGTGCCAGCAGCTTTGGGCTCGGGACTAGCTCCTACAATGAGCAGTTCTTC

J: TRBJ2-5
size: few
D: NA
V: TRBV27
CDR3: CASSSHQKGTQYF
DNA: TGTGCCAGCAGTTCCCACCAAAAGGGGACCCAGTACTTC

J: TRBJ1-5
size: NA
D: TRBD1
V: TRBV6-5
CDR3: CAAGTVNQPQHF
DNA: TGTGCCGCGGGGACAGTCAATCAGCCCCAGCATTTT

J: TRBJ2-4
size: NA
D: NA
V: TRBV19
CDR3: CASSIQGPLAKNIQYF
DNA: TGTGCCAGTAGTATACAGGGGCCCCTAGCCAAAAACATTCAGTACTTC

J: TRBJ1-5
size: once
D: TRBD1
V: TRBV29-1
CDR3: CSVVGQGDNQPQHF
DNA: TGCAGCGTTGTGGGACAGGGTGACAATCAGCCCCAGCATTTT

J: TRBJ1-1
size: NA
D: NA
V: TRBV10-3
CDR3: CAISRGGTEAFF
DNA: TGTGCCATCAGTAGGGGAGGTACTGAAGCTTTCTTT

J: TRBJ1-4
size: NA
D: TRBD1
V: TRBV30
CDR3: CAWNRDRVEEKLFF
DNA: TGTGCCTGGAACCGGGACAGGGTGGAAGAAAAACTGTTTTTT

J: TRBJ2-6
size: NA
D: NA
V: TRBV5-1
CDR3: CASSFSKGSGANVLTF
DNA: TGCGCCAGCAGCTTTAGTAAGGGATCTGGGGCCAACGTCCTGACTTTC

J: TRBJ2-7
size: few
D: NA
V: TRBV11-2
CDR3: CASSLGGTSYEQYF
DNA: TGTGCCAGCAGCTTAGGGGGGACCTCCTACGAGCAGTACTTC

J: TRBJ2-5
size: NA
D: NA
V: TRBV5-4
CDR3: CASSLTGADETQYF
DNA: TGTGCCAGCAGCTTGACGGGAGCAGATGAGACCCAGTACTTC

J: TRBJ2-3
size: NA
D: NA
V: TRBV2
CDR3: CASSLTYTDTQYF
DNA: TGTGCCAGCAGTCTAACATACACAGATACGCAGTATTTT

J: TRBJ1-1
size: NA
D: NA
V: TRBV30
CDR3: CAWSFLQGNTEAFF
DNA: TGTGCCTGGAGTTTCCTTCAGGGTAATACTGAAGCTTTCTTT

J: TRBJ1-3
size: NA
D: NA
V: TRBV4-3
CDR3: CASSQKSSGNTIYF
DNA: TGCGCCAGCAGCCAAAAGAGCTCTGGAAACACCATATATTTT

J: TRBJ2-3
size: NA
D: TRBD1
V: TRBV29-1
CDR3: CSVVQGGDTQYF
DNA: TGCAGCGTTGTACAGGGGGGAGATACGCAGTATTTT

J: TRBJ1-1
size: NA
D: NA
V: TRBV5-4
CDR3: CASSLITGSTEAFF
DNA: TGTGCCAGCAGCTTGATAACAGGGAGCACTGAAGCTTTCTTT

J: TRBJ1-5
size: NA
D: NA
V: TRBV11-2
CDR3: CARGQGNQPQHF
DNA: TGTGCCCGGGGGCAGGGCAATCAGCCCCAGCATTTT

J: TRBJ1-1
size: NA
D: NA
V: TRBV18
CDR3: CASSFAEQNTEAFF
DNA: TGTGCCAGCTCATTCGCAGAACAGAACACTGAAGCTTTCTTT

J: TRBJ1-2
size: NA
D: NA
V: TRBV10-3
CDR3: CAISDRYIGESYGYTF
DNA: TGTGCCATCAGTGACCGTTACATTGGGGAGTCCTATGGCTACACCTTC

J: TRBJ2-1
size: NA
D: NA
V: TRBV6-7
CDR3: CASSSVYNEQFF
DNA: TGTGCCAGCAGTTCGGTATACAATGAGCAGTTCTTC

J: TRBJ2-6
size: NA
D: NA
V: TRBV6-5
CDR3: CASSRGWSGANVLTF
DNA: TGTGCCAGCAGCCGTGGGTGGTCTGGGGCCAACGTCCTGACTTTC

J: TRBJ1-5
size: NA
D: NA
V: TRBV5-6
CDR3: CASSRTANQPQHF
DNA: TGTGCCAGCAGCCGGACAGCTAATCAGCCCCAGCATTTT

J: TRBJ1-2
size: NA
D: TRBD1
V: TRBV5-1
CDR3: CASSLADRIYGYTF
DNA: TGCGCCAGCAGCTTGGCGGACAGGATCTATGGCTACACCTTC

J: TRBJ2-1
size: NA
D: NA
V: TRBV10-3
CDR3: CASTQVGSNNEQFF
DNA: TGTGCCAGTACCCAGGTTGGGAGCAACAATGAGCAGTTCTTC

J: TRBJ2-2
size: NA
D: NA
V: TRBV9
CDR3: CASSVGGSGPGELFF
DNA: TGTGCCAGCAGCGTAGGTGGTAGCGGTCCTGGGGAGCTGTTTTTT

J: TRBJ1-4
size: NA
D: NA
V: TRBV2
CDR3: CASSRDGRTNEKLFF
DNA: TGTGCCAGCAGCCGGGACGGAAGAACTAATGAAAAACTGTTTTTT

J: TRBJ1-4
size: NA
D: NA
V: TRBV4-3
CDR3: CASSQMLSGTNEKLFF
DNA: TGCGCCAGCAGCCAAATGCTATCTGGAACTAATGAAAAACTGTTTTTT

J: TRBJ2-7
size: NA
D: NA
V: TRBV28
CDR3: CASSSWRDSSYEQYF
DNA: TGTGCCAGCAGTTCTTGGAGGGACAGCTCCTACGAGCAGTACTTC